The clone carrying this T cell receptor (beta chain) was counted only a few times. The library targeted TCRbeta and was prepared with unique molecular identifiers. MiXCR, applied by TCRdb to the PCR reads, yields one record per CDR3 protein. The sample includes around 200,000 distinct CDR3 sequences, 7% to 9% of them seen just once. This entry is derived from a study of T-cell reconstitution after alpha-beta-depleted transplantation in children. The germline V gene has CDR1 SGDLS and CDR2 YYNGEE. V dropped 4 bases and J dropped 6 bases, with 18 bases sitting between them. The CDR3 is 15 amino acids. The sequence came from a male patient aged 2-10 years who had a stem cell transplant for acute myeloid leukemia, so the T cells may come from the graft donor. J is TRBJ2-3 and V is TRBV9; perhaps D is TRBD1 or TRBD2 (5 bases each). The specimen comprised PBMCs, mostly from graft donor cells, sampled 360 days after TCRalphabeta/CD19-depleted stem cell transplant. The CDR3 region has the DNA TGTGCCAGCAGCCCCTTCGACAGTTGGGGGGATACGCAGTATTTT. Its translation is CASSPFDSWGDTQYF.